Listed here are 21 T cell receptor beta chains from one sample, sequenced in a study of shared clonotypes between healthy human individuals. Repertoires were generated with immunoSEQ multiplex PCR, while TCRdb's copy carries only in-frame clones and drops some. The table includes about 2.1 million clones, just over 90% detected once. The naive CD8 subset, CD45RO-negative cells positively selected for CCR7, excluded terminally differentiated effector memory CD45RA+ cells. Material: naive CD8+ T cells from PBMCs. The source of these receptors is a man between 18 and 35 years old in good health. Some clones in this sample may be carry-over from other donors' samples.

CDR3 in DNA: TGTGCCAGCAGGGAAGACGACAGGGGCGCACTCCATGAGCAGTTCTTC. It codes for CASREDDRGALHEQFF. This rearrangement joins TRBV28 to TRBJ2-1; 8 bases are shared with TRBD1. V shed 6 bases and J 8 bases; nucleotides not matched to a gene: 15. Looked up from germline, CDR1 is MDHEN and CDR2 is SYDVKM. The CDR3 is made up of 16 amino acids.

The CDR3 DNA sequence: TGTGCCAGCACCCCGTACAGGGCTGGAAACACCATATATTTT. Translated: CASTPYRAGNTIYF. The V and J genes are TRBV6-6 and TRBJ1-3; possible D gene TRBD1, 6 bases. The germline V gene encodes CDR1 MNHNY and CDR2 SVGAGI (reference sequence). The CDR3 loop spans 14 amino acids. V was pared by 7 bases and J by 2 bases, with 12 bases between.

CDR3 nucleotides: TGTGCCAGCAGCCAACAATACCAGCGGTTCTCCTACAATGAGCAGTTCTTC. It codes for CASSQQYQRFSYNEQFF. The chain is built from TRBV5-6 and TRBJ2-1; a weak D match, TRBD2 (5 bases). This CDR3 comprises 17 residues. V dropped 4 bases and J dropped 0 bases, with 17 bases sitting between them. Germline CDR1 SGHDT, CDR2 YYEEEE.

V is TRBV7-2 and J is TRBJ2-5; D possibly corresponds to TRBD1 (6 bases). Germline CDR1 is SGHTA and CDR2 is FQGNSA. The V gene lost 3 bases and the J gene lost 4 bases, with 18 bases spanning the gap. The CDR3 has 16 amino acids. CDR3 region: CASSLNRVVPGETQYF. The DNA of the CDR3 is TGTGCCAGCAGCTTGAACAGGGTGGTCCCCGGAGAGACCCAGTACTTC.

As DNA, the CDR3 is TGTGCCAGCAGTTTACTTATCTTCGCGAACACCGGGGAGCTGTTTTTT. This translates into CASSLLIFANTGELFF. The chain uses TRBV28 and TRBJ2-2; D unclear. CDR1 is MDHEN, CDR2 SYDVKM, per germline. The CDR3 consists of 16 residues. Between the trimmed V and J ends, which lost 2 bases and 0 bases, there was a span of 10 bases.

The J gene is TRBJ2-3, the V gene TRBV7-2; 9 bases fit TRBD2. CDR3 length equals 16 residues. J lost 3 bases, V lost 7 bases, and 11 bases had no gene match. CDR1 is SGHTA and CDR2 is FQGNSA in the germline V gene. DNA for the CDR3: TGTGCCAGCACCCTACCCCCTAGCGGGATAACAGATACGCAGTATTTT. It is translated as CASTLPPSGITDTQYF. The whole variable domain, remainder taken from reference TRBV7-2 and TRBJ2-3, is GAGVSQSPSNKVTEKGKDVELRCDPISGHTALYWYRQSLGQGLEFLIYFQGNSAPDKSGLPSDRFSAERTGGSVSTLTIQRTQQEDSAVYLCASTLPPSGITDTQYFGPGTRLTVL.

The chain employs TRBV6-5 and TRBJ2-5, with D tentatively TRBD2 (6 bases). CDR1 is MNHEY and CDR2 is SVGAGI in the germline V gene. The CDR3 runs to 15 residues. Trimming cost V 0 bases and J 7 bases, with 15 bases left between them. The CDR3 sequence is CASSYSREQGGTQYF. The CDR3 nucleotides read TGTGCCAGCAGTTACTCGAGAGAGCAGGGAGGGACCCAGTACTTC.

The gene calls are TRBV27 and TRBJ1-1; D might be TRBD1 (5 bases). The CDR3 spans 15 residues. CDR1 is MNHEY, CDR2 SMNVEV, per germline (reference sequence). The V gene lost 0 bases and the J gene lost 5 bases, with 13 bases spanning the gap. The CDR3 sequence: CASSLSGRGWTEAFF. Written as DNA, the CDR3 is TGTGCCAGCAGTTTATCGGGGCGGGGTTGGACTGAAGCTTTCTTT.

This chain joins TRBV4-2 and TRBJ1-3; D gene unclear. V was pared by 3 bases and J by 8 bases, with 14 bases between. Germline-derived CDR1 and CDR2 are LGHNA and YNFKEQ. The CDR3 runs 14 residues. This CDR3 is CASSHGRTTDTIYF. DNA of the CDR3: TGTGCCAGCAGCCACGGACGGACGACGGACACCATATATTTT.

The CDR3 loop is CASSGVQGAAVYGYTF. CDR3 coding DNA: TGTGCCAGCAGTGGGGTACAGGGGGCGGCGGTCTATGGCTACACCTTC. The chain links TRBV25-1 to TRBJ1-2; 9 bases map to TRBD1. With 4 bases clipped from V and 4 bases from J, the junction kept 10 bases outside the gene matches. CDR3 length: 16 amino acids. Germline V gives CDR1 MGHDK, CDR2 SYGVNS.

V gene TRBV7-3 combines with J gene TRBJ2-1, with D possibly being TRBD2 (6 bases). Trimming cost V 5 bases and J 10 bases, with 27 bases left between them. This CDR3 region has 17 residues. CDR1 and CDR2 (germline): SGHTA, FQGTGA. This CDR3 is CASSPSPRREIGNEQFF. The DNA for the CDR3 is TGTGCCAGCAGCCCGTCCCCTCGGAGGGAGATAGGCAACGAGCAGTTCTTC.

V gene TRBV4-3 combines with J gene TRBJ2-2; either TRBD1 or TRBD2 may supply D (7 bases each). CDR3 size: 18 residues. V was trimmed by 1 base and J by 5 bases, leaving 20 bases between them. Germline V gene sequence: CDR1 LGHNA, CDR2 YSLEER. Written as DNA, the CDR3 is TGCGCCAGCAGCCAAGTCCCCGGGGCAGGGGGAGGGACCGGGGAGCTGTTTTTT. Its protein is CASSQVPGAGGGTGELFF.

V usage is TRBV9 and J usage is TRBJ1-3; D unresolved. V was trimmed by 2 bases and J by 0 bases, leaving 15 bases between them. Germline CDR1 and CDR2: SGDLS and YYNGEE. The CDR3 runs 17 residues. The DNA for the CDR3 is TGTGCCAGCAGCGTCCTACCCGGGAGTCACTCTGGAAACACCATATATTTT. As protein: CASSVLPGSHSGNTIYF. Filled out from reference TRBV9 and TRBJ1-3, the complete variable domain reads DSGVTQTPKHLITATGQRVTLRCSPRSGDLSVYWYQQSLDQGLQFLIQYYNGEERAKGNILERFSAQQFPDLHSELNLSSLELGDSALYFCASSVLPGSHSGNTIYFGEGSWLTVV.

The chain carries TRBV4-1 and TRBJ2-1; tentative D call: TRBD1 (5 bases). The CDR3 has 16 amino acids. Germline assignment: CDR1 MGHRA and CDR2 YSYEKL. Trimming left V 0 bases short and J 7 bases short, with 16 bases between. CDR3: CASSQDYSVSGNEQFF. CDR3 DNA: TGCGCCAGCAGCCAAGATTACAGCGTGTCAGGGAATGAGCAGTTCTTC.

This rearrangement joins TRBV2 to TRBJ2-7, with a tentative D call TRBD2 (6 bases). This CDR3 comprises 15 residues. V lost 4 bases to trimming and J lost 0 bases, with 13 bases between them. CDR1 and CDR2 from the germline V gene are SNHLY and FYNNEI. The DNA for the CDR3 is TGTGCCAGCAGTGTTGGGATAGCGGTCTCCTACGAGCAGTACTTC. Translating it yields CASSVGIAVSYEQYF.

The rearrangement uses TRBV7-6 and TRBJ2-7, with 10 bases that match TRBD2. CDR1 is SGHVS, CDR2 FNYEAQ, per germline. The length of the CDR3 is 14 residues. V shed 5 bases and J 4 bases; nucleotides not matched to a gene: 5. The CDR3 sequence is CASSPGTSEYEQYF. The CDR3, as DNA: TGTGCCAGCAGCCCCGGGACTAGCGAGTACGAGCAGTACTTC.

This rearrangement joins TRBV28 to TRBJ1-1; D is uncertain. Trimming pared 8 bases from V and 1 base from J, leaving 20 bases between. The CDR3 is made up of 16 amino acids. From germline, CDR1 is MDHEN and CDR2 SYDVKM. The CDR3: CASSPLLGRENTEAFF. DNA of the CDR3: TGTGCCAGCTCCCCCCTCCTCGGCCGGGAGAACACTGAAGCTTTCTTT. Variable domain in full (rest from reference TRBV28 and TRBJ1-1): DVKVTQSSRYLVKRTGEKVFLECVQDMDHENMFWYRQDPGLGLRLIYFSYDVKMKEKGDIPEGYSVSREKKERFSLILESASTNQTSMYLCASSPLLGRENTEAFFGQGTRLTVV.

V is TRBV7-9 and J is TRBJ1-2; a possible D gene is TRBD1 (5 bases). The CDR3 runs 13 residues. Germline V gene sequence: CDR1 SEHNR, CDR2 FQNEAQ (reference sequence). Trimming took 5 bases from V and 4 from J, leaving 11 bases between them. The DNA for the CDR3 is TGTGCCAGCAGCATGGTCGGGACCTATGGCTACACCTTC. Its protein product is CASSMVGTYGYTF.

This chain links TRBV18 with TRBJ2-7; tentative D call: TRBD2 (6 bases). The CDR3 consists of 15 residues. Germline V gene sequence: CDR1 KGHSH, CDR2 LQKENI. V lost 0 bases and J lost 3, with 12 bases in between. The CDR3 region is CASSPPDAGYYEQYF. The CDR3 DNA reads TGTGCCAGCTCACCACCGGACGCGGGGTACTACGAGCAGTACTTC.

This chain joins TRBV7-8 and TRBJ2-2; TRBD2 matches at 8 bases. The CDR3 has 19 amino acids. Per the germline V gene, CDR1 is SGHVS and CDR2 is FQNEAQ. V trimming: 1 base; J trimming: 0 bases; junction bases outside the gene matches: 10. For the CDR3, the DNA is TGTGCCAGCAGCTTAGGGGGACTAGGGGATTTCGCGAACACCGGGGAGCTGTTTTTT. It yields the protein CASSLGGLGDFANTGELFF.

The V call is TRBV19, the J call TRBJ1-5; weak D call: TRBD1 (6 bases). In germline, CDR1 is LNHDA, CDR2 SQIVND (reference sequence). This CDR3 has 14 residues. Trimming stripped 3 bases from V and 7 bases from J, with 13 bases between. The CDR3 DNA reads TGTGCCAGTAGTATCCGGGACACACGACAGCCCCAGCATTTT. It yields the protein CASSIRDTRQPQHF.